This T cell receptor beta chain was recovered during a study of blood T cell repertoires in COVID-19. About the study: Acute and convalescent COVID-19 samples came from the United States, Italy and Spain.

Germline V gives CDR1 SGDLS, CDR2 YYNGEE. With 0 bases removed from V and 3 bases from J, the gap between germline ends came to 13 bases. The CDR3 is 16 residues long. Libraries were prepared by immunoSEQ multiplex PCR; TCRdb keeps only in-frame clonotypes and omits some of them. Of approximately 40,000 clones listed, about 88% were seen once; the top ten hold approximately 20%. The V and J genes are TRBV9 and TRBJ2-1; D remains ambiguous. Specimen: peripheral blood. The sequence was obtained from a man aged 50 or older in a cohort sampled during active COVID-19. The CDR3 is CASSVERTSFYNEQFF. Written as DNA, the CDR3 is TGTGCCAGCAGCGTAGAGCGTACTTCCTTCTACAATGAGCAGTTCTTC.